This entry features one T cell receptor (beta chain) sequence. What it recognizes is unknown. CDR1 and CDR2 from the germline V gene are DFQATT and SNEGSKA (reference sequence). This CDR3 comprises 15 residues. Trimming took 3 bases from V and 1 from J; bases not matched to a gene: 6. Culture proceeded for 10 days, and CD4+ T cells were then isolated. The person acquired a PCR-confirmed SARS-CoV-2 infection between March and December 2020. Either the BNT162b2 or mRNA-1273 vaccine was given to participants in two doses. Cultures had half their medium replaced with IL-2 medium on days 3 and 7. The data derive from a study of vaccination effects on CD4 cells after COVID-19. TCRdb keeps only in-frame clones here, not all; method: immunoSEQ multiplex PCR. The sample includes around 50,000 clones, about 76% seen only once; the top ten take about 4.9%. Findings and caveats of the study: Early post-infection timepoints were missing from the study, which also had few convalescent patients.

The source material was CD4+ T cells from PBMCs cultured without peptide, sampled after COVID-19 vaccination. The chain employs TRBV20-1 and TRBJ2-3; TRBD2 aligns across 8 bases. The sequence was obtained from a human donor who had a prior SARS-CoV-2 infection. Here the CDR3 DNA reads TGCAGTGCTAGTTGGGCGGGAGGTGGCACAGATACGCAGTATTTT. This sequence encodes CSASWAGGGTDTQYF.